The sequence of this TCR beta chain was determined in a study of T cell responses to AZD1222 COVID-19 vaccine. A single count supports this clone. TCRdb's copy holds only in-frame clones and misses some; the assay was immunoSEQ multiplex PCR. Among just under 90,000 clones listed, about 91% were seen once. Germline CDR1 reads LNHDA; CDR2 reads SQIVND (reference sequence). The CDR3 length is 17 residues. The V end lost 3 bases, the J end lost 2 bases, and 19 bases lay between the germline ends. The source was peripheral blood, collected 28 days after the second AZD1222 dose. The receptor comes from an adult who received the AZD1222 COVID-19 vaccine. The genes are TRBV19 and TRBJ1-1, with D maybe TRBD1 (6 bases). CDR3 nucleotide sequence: TGTGCCAGTAGTATTGGGGGGGAACGGACAGCCAACACTGAAGCTTTCTTT. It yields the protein CASSIGGERTANTEAFF.